One sample yielded the 3 T cell receptor beta chains listed below, sequenced in a study of T cells in Graves' hyperthyroidism and ophthalmopathy. The investigators amplified TCR beta CDR3 regions from RNA transcripts. The HTBI primer set drove a first-round RT-PCR of the TCR CDR3. TCRdb reprocessed the multiplex PCR reads with MiXCR, giving one entry per CDR3 protein. The sample lists 550,000 to 800,000 distinct CDR3 sequences, around 16% occurring once. Sequenced sample: blood. The receptors shown here come from a man in his fifties or sixties with Graves' hyperthyroidism.

This clonotype was detected ten times or more. CDR3 bases: TGTGCCAGCAGCTTAGGGTATTCTTGGATCGAGCAGTACTTC. Amino acids: CASSLGYSWIEQYF. The chain joins TRBV11-2 to TRBJ2-7; D is ambiguous. This CDR3 has 14 residues. V lost 1 base and J 6 bases, leaving 13 bases between the germline ends. From germline, CDR1 is SGHAT and CDR2 FQNNGV.

The CDR3 spells CASSQDIDLSYEQYF. CDR3 nucleotide sequence: TGCGCCAGCAGCCAAGATATTGACTTATCCTACGAGCAGTACTTC. The chain employs TRBV4-3 and TRBJ2-7; D remains ambiguous. V was pared by 0 bases and J by 1 base, with 10 bases between. The CDR3 has 15 residues. Germline V lookup: CDR1 LGHNA, CDR2 YSLEER.

This clonotype was counted at least ten times. The V gene is TRBV27, the J gene TRBJ2-5; 7 bases are a match to TRBD1. The V gene end was trimmed by 5 bases and the J gene end by 2 bases; junction bases not matched to a gene: 8. This CDR3 is 15 amino acids long. Germline CDR1 and CDR2: MNHEY and SMNVEV (reference sequence). The CDR3 DNA reads as TGTGCCAGCAGTGCCTTAAGGGGGCATCAAGAGACCCAGTACTTC. Its protein is CASSALRGHQETQYF.